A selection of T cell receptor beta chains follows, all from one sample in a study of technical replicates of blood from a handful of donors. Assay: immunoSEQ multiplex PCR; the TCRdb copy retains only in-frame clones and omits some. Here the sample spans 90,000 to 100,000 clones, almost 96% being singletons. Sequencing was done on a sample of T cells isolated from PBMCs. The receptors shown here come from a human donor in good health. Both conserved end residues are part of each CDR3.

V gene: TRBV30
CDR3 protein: CAWSVGSGGYEQYF

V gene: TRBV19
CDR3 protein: CASSIGRGPYEQYF

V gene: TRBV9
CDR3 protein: CASSVDPQGALDSGNTIYF

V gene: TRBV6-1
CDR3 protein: CASRLGVIGNTIYF

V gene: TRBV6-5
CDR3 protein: CASSRTGGAAQPQHF

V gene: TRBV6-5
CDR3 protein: CASAGLAGERFEQYF

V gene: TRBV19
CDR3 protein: CASSILGQLNTEAFF

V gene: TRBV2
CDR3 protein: CASSWGRGQQETQYF

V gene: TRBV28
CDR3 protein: CASSLQGLSYEQYF

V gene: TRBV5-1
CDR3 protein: CASSLAVTGTDTQYF

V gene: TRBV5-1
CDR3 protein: CASSLVFEAFF

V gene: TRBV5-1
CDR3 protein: CASSAEGTDTQYF

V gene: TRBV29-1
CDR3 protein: CSLARRLATDTQYF

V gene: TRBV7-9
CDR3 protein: CASSTRQLQETQYF

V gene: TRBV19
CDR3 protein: CASGQGNTEAFF

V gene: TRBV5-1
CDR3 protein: CASSWTLAGGTYEQYF

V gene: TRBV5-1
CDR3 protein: CASSLGAGTSGQETQYF

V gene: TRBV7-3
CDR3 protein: CASSLIGYQETQYF

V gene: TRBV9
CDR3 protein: CASSGLGGGITDTQYF

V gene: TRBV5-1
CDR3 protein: CASSLAGGQVYYEQYF

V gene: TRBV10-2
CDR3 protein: CATGWVVDEQYF

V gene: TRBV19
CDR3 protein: CASMVRLSSTDTQYF

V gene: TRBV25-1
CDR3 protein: CASSDSGTGELFF

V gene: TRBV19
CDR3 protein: CASSIPYRDSGNTIYF

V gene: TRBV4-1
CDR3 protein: CASSQDPPTSGGAGELFF

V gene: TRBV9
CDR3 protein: CASSVEMGQGLFF

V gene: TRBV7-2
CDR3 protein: CASSRTSGGPRTDTQYF